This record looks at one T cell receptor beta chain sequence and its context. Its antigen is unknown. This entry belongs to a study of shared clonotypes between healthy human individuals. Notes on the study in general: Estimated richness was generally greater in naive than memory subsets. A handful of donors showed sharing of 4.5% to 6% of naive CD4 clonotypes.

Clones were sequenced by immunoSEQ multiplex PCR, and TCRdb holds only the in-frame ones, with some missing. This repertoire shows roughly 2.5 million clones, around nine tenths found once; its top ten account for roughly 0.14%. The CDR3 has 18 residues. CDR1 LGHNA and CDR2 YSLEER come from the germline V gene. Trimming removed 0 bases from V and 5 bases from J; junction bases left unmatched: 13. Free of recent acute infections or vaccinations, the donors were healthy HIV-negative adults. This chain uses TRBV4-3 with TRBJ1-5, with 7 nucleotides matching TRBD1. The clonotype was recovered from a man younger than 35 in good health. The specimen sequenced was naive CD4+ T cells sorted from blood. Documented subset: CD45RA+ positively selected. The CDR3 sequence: CASSQDPWDSGAYQPQHF. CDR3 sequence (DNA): TGCGCCAGCAGCCAAGATCCCTGGGACAGCGGCGCGTATCAGCCCCAGCATTTT.